The source of this TCR beta chain is a study of T cells after yellow fever vaccination. Findings and limits, study-wide: The secondary response was weaker, and its peak arrived faster, on day 5 versus 15.

Each CDR3 protein gets one entry after TCRdb re-called the 5' RACE reads with MiXCR. Among some 420,000 distinct CDR3 sequences listed, 15% to 20% were seen once. In this sample, this clonotype turned up a few times. As yet, its antigen is unknown. The germline V gene has CDR1 SGHRS and CDR2 YFSETQ. V was pared by 2 bases and J by 5 bases, with 4 bases of the junction left unmatched. The CDR3 has 15 amino acids. The sequences come from PBMCs, collected before the yellow fever booster vaccination. The chain recombines TRBV5-1 with TRBJ2-1; 10 nucleotides line up with TRBD2. The source is a young man who received the YFV17D yellow fever vaccine. The CDR3 loop is CASSFTGTSDNEQFF. In nucleotides, the CDR3 is TGCGCCAGCAGCTTCACCGGGACTAGCGACAATGAGCAGTTCTTC.